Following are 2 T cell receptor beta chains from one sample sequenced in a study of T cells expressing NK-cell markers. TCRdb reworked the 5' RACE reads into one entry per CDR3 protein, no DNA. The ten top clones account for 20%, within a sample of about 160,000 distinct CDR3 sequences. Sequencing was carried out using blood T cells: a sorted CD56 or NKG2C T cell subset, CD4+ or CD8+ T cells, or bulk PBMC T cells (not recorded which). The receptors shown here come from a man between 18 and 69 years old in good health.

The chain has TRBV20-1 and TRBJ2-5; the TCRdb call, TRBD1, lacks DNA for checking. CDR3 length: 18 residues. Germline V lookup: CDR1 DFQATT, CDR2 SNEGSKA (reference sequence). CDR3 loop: CSARMTSGGRASQETQYF.

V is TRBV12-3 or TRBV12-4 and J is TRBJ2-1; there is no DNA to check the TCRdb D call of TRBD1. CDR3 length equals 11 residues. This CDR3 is CASRGGNEQFF.